This T cell receptor beta chain was sequenced for a study of Ad26.COV2.S vaccination and SARS-CoV-2 variants. Sample treatment: around 19 received Ad26.COV2.S at low or high dose, single or two shots; about 5 received placebo; per-sample allocation not given. Specimens were obtained on day 63 following the first vaccine or placebo injection. This vaccine is an Ad26 vector that expresses the Wuhan-strain SARS-CoV-2 spike. The CDR3 runs 16 residues. CDR1 and CDR2 from the germline V gene are SGHAT and FQNNGV. V dropped 6 bases and J dropped 3 bases, with 17 bases sitting between them. This table comes from immunoSEQ multiplex PCR, and its TCRdb copy is limited to in-frame clones, with some not included. This table has 200,000 to 300,000 clones, approximately 87% appearing once.

The TCR was taken from a person between 18 and 60 years old who received the Ad26.COV2.S COVID-19 vaccine or a placebo. Sequencing was performed on peripheral blood, taken in a trial of Ad26.COV2.S vaccine versus placebo. The chain has TRBV11-2 and TRBJ2-2, with D possibly TRBD2 on 7 matching bases. In DNA form, the CDR3 reads TGTGCCAGCAGGACGGGGGCGGGAGTATACACCGGGGAGCTGTTTTTT. Protein sequence: CASRTGAGVYTGELFF. Variable domain in full (rest from reference TRBV11-2 and TRBJ2-2): EAGVAQSPRYKIIEKRQSVAFWCNPISGHATLYWYQQILGQGPKLLIQFQNNGVVDDSQLPKDRFSAERLKGVDSTLKIQPAKLEDSAVYLCASRTGAGVYTGELFFGEGSRLTVL.